This note documents a single T cell receptor beta chain sequence. cDNA prepared by RNA extraction and subsequent reverse transcription served as the template for sequencing. Measured with immunoSEQ multiplex PCR; TCRdb has only the in-frame clones, and not every one. This table holds about 190,000 clones, roughly three fifths found once. The source of the sample is a study of CD8+ T cells in alopecia areata. About the research overall: Tofacitinib was taken orally by treated patients, and the dose was 5 to 10 mg twice daily.

The CDR3 runs 15 residues. CDR1 and CDR2 from the germline V gene are SGHVS and FQNEAQ. V gave up 5 bases and J gave up 4 bases, with 18 bases separating them. Treatment defined: oral pan-JAK inhibitor, 5-10 mg twice daily. The clonotype originates from a human donor with alopecia areata. V is TRBV7-8 and J is TRBJ2-7; D may match TRBD1 or TRBD2 (6 bases each). The material sequenced was CD4+ T cells sorted from blood, taken at week 4, from a patient treated with tofacitinib. CDR3 DNA: TGTGCCAGCAGCCCATACAGGGCGGGACCTTACGAGCAGTACTTC. Amino acids: CASSPYRAGPYEQYF.